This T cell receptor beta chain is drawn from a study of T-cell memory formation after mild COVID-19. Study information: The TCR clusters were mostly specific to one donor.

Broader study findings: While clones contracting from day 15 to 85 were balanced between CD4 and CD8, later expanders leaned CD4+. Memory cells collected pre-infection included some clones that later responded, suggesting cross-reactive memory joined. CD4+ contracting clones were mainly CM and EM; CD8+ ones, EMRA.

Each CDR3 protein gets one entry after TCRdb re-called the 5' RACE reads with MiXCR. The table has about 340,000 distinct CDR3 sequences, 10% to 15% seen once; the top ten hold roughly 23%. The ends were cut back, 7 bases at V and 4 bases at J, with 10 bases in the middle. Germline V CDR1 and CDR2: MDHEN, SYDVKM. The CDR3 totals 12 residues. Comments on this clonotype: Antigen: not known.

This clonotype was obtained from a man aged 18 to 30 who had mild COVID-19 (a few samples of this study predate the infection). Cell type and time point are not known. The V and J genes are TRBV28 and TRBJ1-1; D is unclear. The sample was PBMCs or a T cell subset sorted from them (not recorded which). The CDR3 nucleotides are TGTGCCAGCAACGAACTTGGCACTGAAGCTTTCTTT. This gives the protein CASNELGTEAFF.